This T cell receptor (beta chain) was sequenced in a study of beta chain features in type 1 diabetes. Study results and caveats: Researchers report that Type 1 diabetes patients had moderately but significantly shorter TCRB CDR3s across all four CD4+ subsets. In comparison with healthy donors, patients had naive, central memory and Treg TCRB repertoires that appeared more similar.

CDR1 is GTSNPN, CDR2 SVGIG, per germline (reference sequence). Unmatched junction bases numbered 11, after V lost 4 bases and J lost 6 bases. This CDR3 is built from 15 residues. As every portion of the isolated RNA was reverse transcribed, the sequencing read expressed TCRB transcripts. Measured with immunoSEQ multiplex PCR; TCRdb has only the in-frame clones, and not every one. The sample carries roughly 280,000 clones, around 24% recorded once. Concerning this clone itself: Its cognate antigen is unknown.

The specimen sequenced was naive CD4+ T cells from blood. The V and J genes are TRBV30 and TRBJ2-1, with 8 bases matching TRBD2. The source is a young woman with type 1 diabetes. The CDR3, as DNA: TGTGCCTGGACCGATAGCCGGGAGGGCTCCAATGAGCAGTTCTTC. This encodes CAWTDSREGSNEQFF.